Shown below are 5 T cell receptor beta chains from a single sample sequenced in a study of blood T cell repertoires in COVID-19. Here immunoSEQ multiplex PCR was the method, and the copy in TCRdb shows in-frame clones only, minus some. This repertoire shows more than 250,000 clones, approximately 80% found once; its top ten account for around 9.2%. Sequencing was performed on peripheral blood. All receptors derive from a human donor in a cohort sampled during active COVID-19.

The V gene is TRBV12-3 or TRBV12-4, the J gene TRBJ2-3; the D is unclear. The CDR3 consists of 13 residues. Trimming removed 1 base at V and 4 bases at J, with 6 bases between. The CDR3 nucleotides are TGTGCCAGCAGTTTAGGTCGCGCAGATACGCAGTATTTT. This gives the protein CASSLGRADTQYF.

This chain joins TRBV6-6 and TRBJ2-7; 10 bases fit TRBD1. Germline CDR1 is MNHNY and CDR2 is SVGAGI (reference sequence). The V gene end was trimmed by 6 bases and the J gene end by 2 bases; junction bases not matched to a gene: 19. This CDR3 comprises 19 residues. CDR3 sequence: CASSYPPTGGYPPAYEQYF. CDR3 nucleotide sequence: TGTGCCAGCAGCTACCCCCCGACAGGGGGCTATCCTCCTGCCTACGAGCAGTACTTC.

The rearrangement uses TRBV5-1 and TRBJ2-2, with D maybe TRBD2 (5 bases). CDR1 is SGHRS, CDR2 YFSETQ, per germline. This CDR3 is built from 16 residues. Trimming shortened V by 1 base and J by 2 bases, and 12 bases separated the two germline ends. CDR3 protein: CASSLTSGVNTGELFF. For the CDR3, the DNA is TGCGCCAGCAGCTTGACAAGCGGAGTAAACACCGGGGAGCTGTTTTTT. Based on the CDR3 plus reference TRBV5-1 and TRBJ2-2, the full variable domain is KAGVTQTPRYLIKTRGQQVTLSCSPISGHRSVSWYQQTPGQGLQFLFEYFSETQRNKGNFPGRFSGRQFSNSRSEMNVSTLELGDSALYLCASSLTSGVNTGELFFGEGSRLTVL.

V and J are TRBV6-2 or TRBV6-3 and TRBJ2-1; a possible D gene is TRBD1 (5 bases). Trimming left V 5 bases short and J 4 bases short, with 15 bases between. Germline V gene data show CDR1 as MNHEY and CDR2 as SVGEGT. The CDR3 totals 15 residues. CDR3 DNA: TGTGCCAGCAGTCTGGACAACCTCGGATACAATGAGCAGTTCTTC. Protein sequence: CASSLDNLGYNEQFF.

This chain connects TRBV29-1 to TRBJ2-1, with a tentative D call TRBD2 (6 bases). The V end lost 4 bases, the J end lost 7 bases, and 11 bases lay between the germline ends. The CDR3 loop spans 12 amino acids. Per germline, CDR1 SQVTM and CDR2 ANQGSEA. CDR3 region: CSVVGSWNEQFF. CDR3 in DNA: TGCAGCGTTGTCGGGAGCTGGAATGAGCAGTTCTTC.